This entry lists 4 T cell receptor beta chains sequenced from one sample in a study of neoadjuvant nivolumab and ipilimumab in lung cancer. Sequenced by immunoSEQ multiplex PCR; TCRdb stores in-frame clones only, minus some. The data contain around 20,000 clones, under 80% of them seen just once; the ten biggest clones take up about 7%. The input for sequencing was tumor tissue, taken after neoadjuvant nivolumab, alone or with ipilimumab, at or shortly before surgery. The receptors come from an adult with non-small cell lung cancer.

This rearrangement joins TRBV6-1 to TRBJ2-7; perhaps TRBD1 as D (6 bases). This CDR3 has 15 amino acids. CDR1 and CDR2 from the germline V gene are MNHNS and SASEGT. V lost 8 bases to trimming and J lost 0 bases, with 17 bases between them. The CDR3 loop reads CASFSTGFYSYEQYF. Written as DNA, the CDR3 is TGTGCCAGCTTTAGTACAGGGTTCTACTCCTACGAGCAGTACTTC.

The chain couples TRBV7-2 to TRBJ2-5; 12 nucleotides line up with TRBD2. The V and J ends lost 5 bases and 2 bases, in that order; junction bases with no gene match: 9. The CDR3 has 17 amino acids. Germline CDR1 SGHTA, CDR2 FQGNSA. The CDR3 nucleotides read TGTGCCAGCAGCCTCGGACTAGCGGGAACGGGGCAAGAGACCCAGTACTTC. This translates into CASSLGLAGTGQETQYF.

In its sample, this clone was seen a few times. The chain is built from TRBV6-1 and TRBJ1-1, with a possible D match to TRBD1 (6 bases). CDR1 is MNHNS, CDR2 SASEGT, per germline. The CDR3 length is 15 residues. V was pared by 1 base and J by 5 bases, with 14 bases between. The CDR3 nucleotides read TGTGCCAGCAGTGAAGGGTCGGCAGGGGTAACTGAAGCTTTCTTT. Translated: CASSEGSAGVTEAFF.

The chain has TRBV7-9 and TRBJ2-7; possibly TRBD1 for D (6 bases). This CDR3 has 13 residues. Germline V gene sequence: CDR1 SEHNR, CDR2 FQNEAQ (reference sequence). V was cut by 3 bases and J by 7 bases, with 13 bases left in between. Here the CDR3 DNA reads TGTGCCAGCAGCTTGGCCCAGGGGCGGGAGCAGTACTTC. This sequence encodes CASSLAQGREQYF.